Below are 19 T cell receptor beta chains sequenced from a single sample in a study of siplizumab effects on memory and regulatory T cells. Repertoires were generated with immunoSEQ multiplex PCR, while TCRdb's copy carries only in-frame clones and drops some. The table has approximately 12,000 clones, less than 40% seen once; the top ten hold around a tenth. Researchers maintained the mixed lymphocyte reaction cells in coculture at 37°C for five to six days. For these receptors, no antigen is known. Sequencing was carried out using CFSE-low (dividing) CD8+ T cells sorted from an allogeneic mixed lymphocyte reaction. These receptors all stem from a human donor in good health; the cells came from an allogeneic mixed lymphocyte reaction.

The V call is TRBV4-1, the J call TRBJ1-6; D unresolved. The CDR3 consists of 15 residues. The ends were cut back, 3 bases at V and 0 bases at J, with 6 bases in the middle. Germline lookup yields CDR1 MGHRA and CDR2 YSYEKL. The DNA for the CDR3 is TGCGCCAGCAGCCAGCAGAGCTCCTATAATTCACCCCTCCACTTT. This codes for CASSQQSSYNSPLHF.

V is TRBV11-2 and J is TRBJ1-2; D not certain. V dropped 3 bases and J dropped 7 bases, with 6 bases sitting between them. Germline V gene lookup returns CDR1 SGHAT and CDR2 FQNNGV. The CDR3 totals 11 residues. The CDR3 spells CASSFGVGYTF. The CDR3 DNA reads TGTGCCAGCAGCTTTGGGGTTGGCTACACCTTC.

This clone was detected a few times. This rearrangement joins TRBV27 to TRBJ2-1; no reliable D call. Germline CDR1 and CDR2: MNHEY and SMNVEV (reference sequence). Trimming removed 6 bases from V and 0 bases from J, with 12 bases in between. The CDR3 is 15 amino acids. CDR3 bases: TGTGCCAGCAGGGAGACCCCCAGCTCCTACAATGAGCAGTTCTTC. Protein product: CASRETPSSYNEQFF.

The V gene is TRBV27, the J gene TRBJ1-6, with D hard to call. The germline V and J ends were trimmed by 3 bases and 3 bases, with 9 bases remaining between them. CDR3 length: 15 residues. Germline values: CDR1 MNHEY, CDR2 SMNVEV (reference sequence). CDR3 amino acids: CASSFYRGYNSPLHF. CDR3 nucleotides: TGTGCCAGCAGTTTTTATCGGGGCTATAATTCACCCCTCCACTTT.

The chain links TRBV25-1 to TRBJ1-5; possible D gene TRBD1, 6 bases. The CDR3 sequence is 18 residues long. Trimming shortened V by 0 bases and J by 1 base, and 16 bases separated the two germline ends. The germline gives CDR1 MGHDK, CDR2 SYGVNS. CDR3 amino acids: CASSEYGGAGWSNQPQHF. For the CDR3, the DNA is TGTGCCAGCAGTGAATATGGGGGGGCCGGGTGGAGCAATCAGCCCCAGCATTTT.

CDR3 sequence (DNA): TGTGCCAGCAGTCTAACAGGGACTGAAGCTTTCTTT. As protein: CASSLTGTEAFF. V gene TRBV6-6 combines with J gene TRBJ1-1, with D possibly being TRBD1 (6 bases). The CDR3 is 12 amino acids. Germline V gene data show CDR1 as MNHNY and CDR2 as SVGAGI (reference sequence). Trimming took off 5 bases at V and 5 bases at J, with 9 bases between the two ends.

This rearrangement joins TRBV4-1 to TRBJ2-7, with D possibly being TRBD2 (5 bases). The ends were cut back, 6 bases at V and 7 bases at J, with 13 bases in the middle. The CDR3 is 12 residues long. Germline CDR1 reads MGHRA; CDR2 reads YSYEKL. The CDR3 coding sequence is TGCGCCAGCAGTGCGGGCGCGGGTGAGCAGTACTTC. This translates into CASSAGAGEQYF.

V and J are TRBV4-1 and TRBJ2-7; no reliable D call. V shed 0 bases and J shed 2 bases, with 11 bases lying between them. The CDR3 has 15 residues. Germline CDR1 is MGHRA and CDR2 is YSYEKL. As DNA, the CDR3 is TGCGCCAGCAGCCAAGATCTGCACGGAGCCTACGAGCAGTACTTC. Its translation: CASSQDLHGAYEQYF.

CDR3 nucleotides: TGCGCCAGCAGCCAAGAGTTTGGACTTACTCACAATGAGCAGTTCTTC. Translation: CASSQEFGLTHNEQFF. The chain is built from TRBV4-1 and TRBJ2-1, with D possibly matching TRBD2 (5 bases). The V end lost 0 bases, the J end lost 5 bases, and 14 bases lay between the germline ends. In germline, CDR1 is MGHRA, CDR2 YSYEKL. The CDR3 covers 16 residues.

The rearrangement joins TRBV6-5 to TRBJ2-5; the D gene could be TRBD1 or TRBD2 (6 bases each). V gave up 0 bases and J gave up 4 bases, with 12 bases separating them. This CDR3 spans 15 amino acids. Germline lookup yields CDR1 MNHEY and CDR2 SVGAGI. CDR3 DNA: TGTGCCAGCAGTTACTCGGGTGGAGGGGGAGAGACCCAGTACTTC. Translated: CASSYSGGGGETQYF.

In its sample, this clone was seen once. The chain uses TRBV7-8 and TRBJ2-7; tentatively, D is TRBD1 (6 bases). CDR3 length equals 12 residues. V was clipped by 11 bases and J by 0 bases, with 11 bases between them. Germline CDR1 SGHVS, CDR2 FQNEAQ. The CDR3 region is CAAGDHSYEQYF. The CDR3 nucleotides read TGTGCCGCAGGGGACCACTCCTACGAGCAGTACTTC.

This clone is termed medium-sized. The genes are TRBV11-3 and TRBJ1-1; D is ambiguous. The CDR3 loop spans 13 amino acids. The ends were cut back, 5 bases at V and 1 base at J, with 8 bases in the middle. Germline values: CDR1 SGHNT, CDR2 YENEEA. The CDR3: CASSPTPNTEAFF. The DNA of the CDR3 is TGTGCCAGCAGCCCGACACCGAACACTGAAGCTTTCTTT. Full variable domain (missing parts from reference TRBV11-3 and TRBJ1-1): EAGVVQSPRYKIIEKKQPVAFWCNPISGHNTLYWYLQNLGQGPELLIRYENEEAVDDSQLPKDRFSAERLKGVDSTLKIQPAELGDSAVYLCASSPTPNTEAFFGQGTRLTVV.

The chain recombines TRBV7-9 with TRBJ2-2, with D perhaps given as TRBD1 or TRBD2 (5 bases each). V was cut by 5 bases and J by 4 bases, with 20 bases left in between. Germline-derived CDR1 and CDR2 are SEHNR and FQNEAQ (reference sequence). The CDR3 contains 17 residues. The chain's CDR3 is CASSAFDTGPGTGELFF. The CDR3 coding sequence is TGTGCCAGCAGCGCCTTCGACACGGGGCCGGGCACCGGGGAGCTGTTTTTT.

The chain recombines TRBV4-1 with TRBJ2-5; D unresolved. The germline V and J ends were trimmed by 4 bases and 4 bases, with 16 bases remaining between them. Germline V gives CDR1 MGHRA, CDR2 YSYEKL. CDR3 length: 15 amino acids. CDR3 region: CASSLLWGDGETQYF. CDR3 nucleotide sequence: TGCGCCAGCAGCCTTCTCTGGGGTGACGGAGAGACCCAGTACTTC.

This clone came up a few times. This rearrangement joins TRBV27 to TRBJ2-1; 7 nucleotides align to TRBD1. Germline lookup yields CDR1 MNHEY and CDR2 SMNVEV (reference sequence). J lost 5 bases, V lost 3 bases, and 4 bases had no gene match. CDR3 length equals 14 residues. CDR3 protein: CASSFRDSNNEQFF. In DNA, the CDR3 is TGTGCCAGCAGTTTCCGGGACAGCAACAATGAGCAGTTCTTC.

This rearrangement joins TRBV18 to TRBJ2-7; D possibly corresponds to TRBD1 (6 bases). With 3 bases removed from V and 4 bases from J, the gap between germline ends came to 13 bases. From germline, CDR1 is KGHSH and CDR2 LQKENI. The CDR3 runs 14 residues. CDR3 bases: TGTGCCAGCTCACCCGCCTCAGGGGTATACGAGCAGTACTTC. Translating gives CASSPASGVYEQYF.

In its sample, this clone ranks as medium-sized. This sample also contains other DNA sequences that code for the same CDR3. The V gene is TRBV5-4, the J gene TRBJ2-1, with a weak D call TRBD2 (5 bases). Germline V CDR1 and CDR2: SGHNT, YYREEE (reference sequence). The CDR3 is made up of 14 amino acids. The V and J ends lost 0 bases and 5 bases respectively, with 9 bases between them. Written as DNA, the CDR3 is TGTGCCAGCAGCTTGGTCGCGGGTCACAATGAGCAGTTCTTC. As protein: CASSLVAGHNEQFF.

There are a few counts of this clone. V gene TRBV7-8 combines with J gene TRBJ2-4; D is perhaps TRBD2 (5 bases). The CDR3 is 16 amino acids. Germline V gives CDR1 SGHVS, CDR2 FQNEAQ. Between the trimmed V and J ends, which lost 1 base and 6 bases, there was a span of 16 bases. In nucleotides, the CDR3 is TGTGCCAGCAGCTTAGAAGACGTCGCGGGTATAAACATTCAGTACTTC. Translation: CASSLEDVAGINIQYF.

The genes are TRBV9 and TRBJ1-2, with 8 bases identical to TRBD1. CDR1 is SGDLS and CDR2 is YYNGEE in the germline V gene. This CDR3 has 15 amino acids. V lost 4 bases and J lost 3; bases outside the gene matches: 8. As DNA, the CDR3 is TGTGCCAGCAGCCCGAGAGGACAGGGACACTATGGCTACACCTTC. It yields the protein CASSPRGQGHYGYTF. The whole variable domain, remainder taken from reference TRBV9 and TRBJ1-2, is DSGVTQTPKHLITATGQRVTLRCSPRSGDLSVYWYQQSLDQGLQFLIQYYNGEERAKGNILERFSAQQFPDLHSELNLSSLELGDSALYFCASSPRGQGHYGYTFGSGTRLTVV.